This T cell receptor beta chain was obtained from a study of blood T cells in healthy people across ages. The CDR3 contains 16 residues. Trimming took 4 bases from V and 0 from J, leaving 11 bases between them. Germline CDR1 and CDR2: KGHDR and SFDVKD. Each sample provided at least 5.5 micrograms of extracted total RNA. The authors ran a second PCR of 7 to 11 cycles using a sample-barcoded 5' primer and a J-beta primer mix. Using its own MiXCR run on the 5' RACE reads, TCRdb lists one record per CDR3 protein. Among roughly 700,000 distinct CDR3 sequences listed, 45% to 50% were seen once. The sequenced material came from blood. The rearrangement links TRBV24-1 to TRBJ2-2; D is uncertain. The TCR sequence derives from a woman in her fifties or sixties in good health. CDR3 loop: CATSEVLGSNTGELFF. The CDR3 bases are TGTGCCACCAGTGAAGTTCTAGGGTCGAACACCGGGGAGCTGTTTTTT.